This TCR beta chain is drawn from a study of OX40 agonist ivuxolimab in advanced cancers. Study-wide background: Patients treated during dose escalation were battling hepatocellular carcinoma, melanoma, renal cell or head and neck cancer. Having had anti-PD-1, anti-PD-L1 or anti-CTLA-4 therapy before was allowed, and roughly 40% had some. Partial response was recorded in three patients: one hepatocellular carcinoma and two cutaneous melanoma cases.

V was cut by 3 bases and J by 6 bases, with 12 bases left in between. The CDR3 has 13 residues. Germline V gene data show CDR1 as SQVTM and CDR2 as ANQGSEA. Profiled with immunoSEQ multiplex PCR; TCRdb holds only in-frame clones, not every one. This table holds more than 50,000 clones, 70% to 85% found once. The V gene is TRBV29-1, the J gene TRBJ2-1; the D is unclear. This clonotype was obtained from an adult with an advanced solid tumor such as melanoma, head and neck, liver or kidney cancer. The specimen comprised CD4+ or CD8+ T cells sorted from blood, sampled in a trial of the OX40 agonist ivuxolimab. CDR3 coding DNA: TGCAGCGTTGAGAGGCCCCCGGGCAATGAGCAGTTCTTC. This encodes CSVERPPGNEQFF.